The present T cell receptor (beta chain) was sequenced within a study of human T cells and chemical hapten exposure. Study background: The study traced per-sample TCR yield variation mainly to small differences in pooled library volumes. Study-wide findings and caveats: DPC sensitization produced no change in TCRs with frequency above 1 in 1000.

At least ten counts were recorded for this clonotype. Its specificity is not known. The CDR3 is made up of 13 amino acids. Germline V gives CDR1 MNHEY, CDR2 SVGAGI. V was pared by 2 bases and J by 5 bases, with 10 bases between. Time point defined: healthy volunteer bleed at 6 weeks. Total RNA extraction was carried out from unfractionated whole blood. Separate cDNA molecules received unique molecular identifiers, which the library attached to them. In the authors' workflow: Samples had a median of around 96,000 TCRs, ranging roughly 20,000 to 690,600. TCRdb called the RACE reads again in MiXCR, with one record for every CDR3 protein. TCRdb assigned the V and J calls; the authors' analysis was not used. Found here are around 65,000 distinct CDR3 sequences, around 6.1% of them singletons; the top ten hold around 3.4%.

This chain uses TRBV6-5 with TRBJ2-7; D unclear. The clonotype comes from a female donor in good health. Some clones in this sample may be carry-over from other donors' samples. Sequencing was carried out using whole blood. The CDR3 reads CASSYGFWDEQYF. DNA of the CDR3: TGTGCCAGCAGTTACGGGTTTTGGGACGAGCAGTACTTC.